This T cell receptor beta chain is drawn from a study of blood T cell repertoires in COVID-19. Using immunoSEQ multiplex PCR, the repertoire was profiled, and TCRdb retains in-frame clones only, with some absent. This table has fewer than 65,000 clones, about 86% appearing once. CDR1 LNHDA and CDR2 SQIVND come from the germline V gene (reference sequence). CDR3 length: 14 residues. The V end was cut by 2 bases, the J end by 4 bases, with 9 bases between. This clone was counted a few times. This receptor was identified in a human donor in a cohort sampled during active COVID-19. The genes are TRBV19 and TRBJ1-5; no firm D call. Material for sequencing was peripheral blood. CDR3 sequence reads: CASSILSGNQPQHF. In DNA form, the CDR3 reads TGTGCCAGTAGTATACTATCGGGAAATCAGCCCCAGCATTTT.